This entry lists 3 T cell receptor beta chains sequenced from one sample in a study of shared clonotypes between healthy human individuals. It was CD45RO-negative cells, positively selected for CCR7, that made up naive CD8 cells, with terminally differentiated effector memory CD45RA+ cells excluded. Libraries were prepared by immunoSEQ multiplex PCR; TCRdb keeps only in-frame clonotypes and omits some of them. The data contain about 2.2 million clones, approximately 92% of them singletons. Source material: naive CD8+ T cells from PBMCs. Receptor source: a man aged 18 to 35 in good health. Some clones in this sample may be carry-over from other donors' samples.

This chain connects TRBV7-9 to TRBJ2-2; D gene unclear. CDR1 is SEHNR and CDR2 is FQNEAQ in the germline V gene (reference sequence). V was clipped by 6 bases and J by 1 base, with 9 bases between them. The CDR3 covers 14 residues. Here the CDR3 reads CASSPPGNTGELFF. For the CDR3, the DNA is TGTGCCAGCAGTCCACCGGGGAACACCGGGGAGCTGTTTTTT. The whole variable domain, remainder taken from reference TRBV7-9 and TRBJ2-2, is DTGVSQNPRHKITKRGQNVTFRCDPISEHNRLYWYRQTLGQGPEFLTYFQNEAQLEKSRLLSDRFSAERPKGSFSTLEIQRTEQGDSAMYLCASSPPGNTGELFFGEGSRLTVL.

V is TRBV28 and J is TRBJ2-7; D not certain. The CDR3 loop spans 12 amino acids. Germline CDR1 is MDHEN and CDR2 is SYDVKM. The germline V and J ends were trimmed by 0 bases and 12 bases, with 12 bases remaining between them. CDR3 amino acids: CASSLWKETLYF. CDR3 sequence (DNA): TGTGCCAGCAGTTTATGGAAGGAGACACTGTACTTC.

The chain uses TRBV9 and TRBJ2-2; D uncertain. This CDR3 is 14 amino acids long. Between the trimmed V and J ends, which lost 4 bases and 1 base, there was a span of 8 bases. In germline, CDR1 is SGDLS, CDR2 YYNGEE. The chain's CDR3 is CASSSPENTGELFF. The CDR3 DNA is TGTGCCAGCAGCTCCCCAGAGAACACCGGGGAGCTGTTTTTT.